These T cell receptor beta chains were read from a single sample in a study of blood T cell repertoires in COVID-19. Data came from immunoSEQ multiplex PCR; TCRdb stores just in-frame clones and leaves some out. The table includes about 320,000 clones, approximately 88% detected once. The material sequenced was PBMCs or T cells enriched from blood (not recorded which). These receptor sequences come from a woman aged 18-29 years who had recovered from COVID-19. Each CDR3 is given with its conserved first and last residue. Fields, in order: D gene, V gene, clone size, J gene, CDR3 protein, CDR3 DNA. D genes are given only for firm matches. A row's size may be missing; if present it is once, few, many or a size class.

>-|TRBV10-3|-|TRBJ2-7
CAISESRGRGRPYEQYF
TGTGCCATCAGTGAGTCCAGGGGACGTGGCCGGCCCTACGAGCAGTACTTC
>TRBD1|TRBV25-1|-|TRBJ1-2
CASSIQGARGYTF
TGTGCCAGCAGCATACAGGGGGCGCGTGGCTACACCTTC
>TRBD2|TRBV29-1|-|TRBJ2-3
CSAASGNTDTQYF
TGCAGCGCCGCTAGCGGCAACACAGATACGCAGTATTTT
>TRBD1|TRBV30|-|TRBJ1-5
CAWSAGTGYNQPQHF
TGTGCCTGGAGTGCCGGGACAGGGTACAATCAGCCCCAGCATTTT
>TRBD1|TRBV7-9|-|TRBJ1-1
CASSLTGGALNTEAFF
TGTGCCAGCAGCCTAACAGGGGGCGCCTTAAACACTGAAGCTTTCTTT
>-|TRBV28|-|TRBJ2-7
CASSFPSDSSYEQYF
TGTGCCAGCAGTTTTCCCTCTGACAGCTCCTACGAGCAGTACTTC
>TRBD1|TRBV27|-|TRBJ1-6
CASSWTGLNSPLHF
TGTGCCAGCAGTTGGACAGGGCTTAATTCACCCCTCCACTTT
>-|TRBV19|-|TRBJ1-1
CASSMRQVEAFF
TGTGCCAGTAGTATGAGACAGGTTGAAGCTTTCTTT
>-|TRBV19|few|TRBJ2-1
CASSMEREPTYNEQFF
TGTGCCAGTAGTATGGAGAGGGAACCGACCTACAATGAGCAGTTCTTC
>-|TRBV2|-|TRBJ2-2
CASRGPGLSGELFF
TGTGCCAGCAGGGGACCGGGACTCAGCGGGGAGCTGTTTTTT